The 23 T cell receptor beta chains below all came from one sample that was sequenced in a study of CD8+ T cells in alopecia areata. As the sequencing template, cDNA was produced by extracting RNA and reverse transcribing it. Method: immunoSEQ multiplex PCR; TCRdb's copy keeps in-frame clones and lacks some. The sample has over 120,000 clones; around three fifths are singletons. The sequencing used CD4+ T cells sorted from blood, collected at week 0. The receptors shown here come from a human donor with alopecia areata.

This clone was recorded a few times. The V gene is TRBV5-1, the J gene TRBJ2-2, with D maybe TRBD1 (5 bases). In germline, CDR1 is SGHRS, CDR2 YFSETQ. The CDR3 loop spans 13 amino acids. Trimming pared 5 bases from V and 6 bases from J, leaving 11 bases between. DNA for the CDR3: TGCGCCAGCAGTTCGGCAGGGCCCGGGGAGCTGTTTTTT. Translated: CASSSAGPGELFF.

This clone was observed a single time. This chain connects TRBV5-1 to TRBJ2-3; 8 bases match TRBD2. The CDR3 extends over 19 amino acids. In germline, CDR1 is SGHRS, CDR2 YFSETQ. After removal of 3 bases from V and 0 bases from J, the junction contained 15 bases not matched to a gene. The CDR3 is CASSSTLAVRIASTDTQYF. The DNA for the CDR3 is TGCGCCAGCAGCTCGACACTAGCGGTCAGGATTGCTAGCACAGATACGCAGTATTTT.

This clone was counted between two and nine times. V usage is TRBV4-2 and J usage is TRBJ2-1; 11 bases agree with TRBD2. J was trimmed by 7 bases and V by 0 bases; bases with no gene match: 5. There are 16 residues in the CDR3. Germline CDR1 LGHNA, CDR2 YNFKEQ. CDR3 region: CASSQDWASGGNEQFF. The CDR3, as DNA: TGTGCCAGCAGCCAAGATTGGGCTAGCGGGGGGAATGAGCAGTTCTTC.

This sequence joins TRBV5-1 and TRBJ2-5; the D is unclear. Germline lookup yields CDR1 SGHRS and CDR2 YFSETQ. CDR3 length: 14 amino acids. Trimming took 1 base from V and 0 from J, leaving 7 bases between them. The CDR3 here is CASSLNAYQETQYF. The CDR3 bases are TGCGCCAGCAGCTTGAACGCGTACCAAGAGACCCAGTACTTC.

This clone showed up just a few times. This chain uses TRBV4-3 with TRBJ2-6; TRBD2 aligns across 8 bases. There are 17 residues in the CDR3. V shed 3 bases and J 1 base; nucleotides not matched to a gene: 5. CDR1 and CDR2 (germline): LGHNA, YSLEER. The CDR3 sequence is CASSQSGLASGANVLTF. In nucleotides, the CDR3 is TGCGCCAGCAGCCAGTCCGGACTAGCTTCTGGGGCCAACGTCCTGACTTTC.

The chain is built from TRBV7-9 and TRBJ2-7; either TRBD1 or TRBD2 may fit D (5 bases each). V was cut by 3 bases and J by 6 bases, with 12 bases left in between. This CDR3 spans 13 amino acids. Germline CDR1 is SEHNR and CDR2 is FQNEAQ (reference sequence). CDR3 loop: CASSFPGLAEQYF. In DNA form, the CDR3 reads TGTGCCAGCAGCTTCCCGGGGCTGGCCGAGCAGTACTTC.

The chain joins TRBV10-3 to TRBJ1-5; tentative D call: TRBD1 (5 bases). The CDR3 totals 14 residues. Germline V CDR1 and CDR2: ENHRY, SYGVKD. V was pared by 10 bases and J by 0 bases, with 13 bases between. DNA of the CDR3: TGTGCCACCTCGATTGGGGGTAGCAATCAGCCCCAGCATTTT. Translating it yields CATSIGGSNQPQHF.

The gene calls are TRBV29-1 and TRBJ1-4; tentatively, D is TRBD1 (6 bases). Trimming took 6 bases from V and 4 from J, leaving 18 bases between them. The length of the CDR3 is 15 residues. CDR1 is SQVTM, CDR2 ANQGSEA, per germline. In DNA form, the CDR3 reads TGCAGCGTAACCGGGACACAAGGCTTTAATGAAAAACTGTTTTTT. This translates into CSVTGTQGFNEKLFF.

In DNA, the CDR3 is TGCAGCGTTGGACAGGGGAAGCACAATGAGCAGTTCTTC. Residues: CSVGQGKHNEQFF. The V gene is TRBV29-1, the J gene TRBJ2-1, with TRBD1 identical over 8 bases. This CDR3 has 13 residues. The V gene's germline CDR1 is SQVTM and CDR2 ANQGSEA. J was trimmed by 5 bases and V by 4 bases; bases with no gene match: 4.

This rearrangement joins TRBV29-1 to TRBJ1-2; perhaps TRBD1 as D (6 bases). The CDR3 runs to 14 residues. The ends were cut back, 8 bases at V and 3 bases at J, with 19 bases in the middle. Germline CDR1 reads SQVTM; CDR2 reads ANQGSEA. CDR3 loop: CSSFRAGAYYGYTF. The CDR3, as DNA: TGCAGCTCATTTCGGGCAGGGGCATACTATGGCTACACCTTC.

In this sample, this clone turned up a few times. The chain uses TRBV2 and TRBJ2-7; 8 positions match TRBD1. The CDR3 is 13 amino acids. Germline assignment: CDR1 SNHLY and CDR2 FYNNEI. V gave up 7 bases and J gave up 2 bases; unmatched junction bases: 4. CDR3 DNA sequence: TGTGCCAGCAAGGGACAGGATACCTACGAGCAGTACTTC. It specifies CASKGQDTYEQYF.

The chain uses TRBV5-1 and TRBJ2-1; D not resolved. Per germline, CDR1 SGHRS and CDR2 YFSETQ. Trimming left V 0 bases short and J 5 bases short, with 12 bases between. CDR3 length equals 15 residues. CDR3 bases: TGCGCCAGCAGCTTGGCCCTTGGCAATAACAATGAGCAGTTCTTC. Its translation is CASSLALGNNNEQFF. Variable domain in full (rest from reference TRBV5-1 and TRBJ2-1): KAGVTQTPRYLIKTRGQQVTLSCSPISGHRSVSWYQQTPGQGLQFLFEYFSETQRNKGNFPGRFSGRQFSNSRSEMNVSTLELGDSALYLCASSLALGNNNEQFFGPGTRLTVL.

This clone was counted a few times. The V gene is TRBV7-2, the J gene TRBJ1-5; D uncertain. This CDR3 region has 12 residues. V lost 8 bases, J lost 9 bases, and 14 bases lay in between. Germline CDR1 and CDR2: SGHTA and FQGNSA. CDR3 sequence reads: CASSPYSWPQHF. CDR3 in DNA: TGTGCCAGCTCCCCCTATTCGTGGCCCCAGCATTTT.

The chain recombines TRBV6-5 with TRBJ2-3; 9 bases fit TRBD2. Per germline, CDR1 MNHEY and CDR2 SVGAGI. Trimming at V came to 6 bases and at J to 3 bases, leaving 4 bases not matched to a gene. The CDR3 is 14 residues long. The chain's CDR3 is CASRSAGGTDTQYF. The CDR3 DNA reads as TGTGCCAGCAGGTCAGCGGGGGGAACAGATACGCAGTATTTT.

This clone was found a few times. V gene TRBV5-6 combines with J gene TRBJ2-2; D gene ambiguous. CDR3 length: 12 amino acids. Germline V CDR1 and CDR2: SGHDT, YYEEEE. V lost 4 bases to trimming and J lost 5 bases, with 6 bases between them. CDR3 nucleotides: TGTGCCAGCAGCCCCGAAACCGGGGAGCTGTTTTTT. Protein product: CASSPETGELFF.

This clone appeared a few times. The J gene is TRBJ2-1, the V gene TRBV4-1, with 7 bases identical to TRBD2. Germline loops: CDR1 MGHRA, CDR2 YSYEKL. The CDR3 length is 14 residues. V lost 1 base, J lost 12 bases, and 9 bases stayed unmatched. CDR3 nucleotide sequence: TGCGCCAGCAGCCAAGTCCCGGGGGGAGGGCGGCAGTTCTTC. Amino acid sequence: CASSQVPGGGRQFF.

V gene TRBV18 combines with J gene TRBJ2-2; D is undetermined. Germline lookup yields CDR1 KGHSH and CDR2 LQKENI. The length of the CDR3 is 12 residues. The V gene lost 4 bases and the J gene lost 3 bases, with 3 bases spanning the gap. The CDR3 sequence: CASSRDTGELFF. CDR3 coding DNA: TGTGCCAGCTCACGAGACACCGGGGAGCTGTTTTTT.

The J gene is TRBJ1-6, the V gene TRBV2; no definite D call. V lost 6 bases to trimming and J lost 7 bases, with 16 bases between them. Germline V gene lookup returns CDR1 SNHLY and CDR2 FYNNEI. The CDR3 runs to 15 residues. The CDR3 bases are TGTGCCAGCAGCCATGACGGTCCCCTAAATTCACCCCTCCACTTT. This translates into CASSHDGPLNSPLHF. Using reference TRBV2 and TRBJ1-6 for the parts outside the CDR3, the full variable domain is EPEVTQTPSHQVTQMGQEVILRCVPISNHLYFYWYRQILGQKVEFLVSFYNNEISEKSEIFDDQFSVERPDGSNFTLKIRSTKLEDSAMYFCASSHDGPLNSPLHFGNGTRLTVT.

This clone has more than one count but fewer than ten. The chain recombines TRBV7-9 with TRBJ2-4, with TRBD1 matching 10 bases. The junction had 10 bases not matched to a gene; V was cut back by 2 bases and J by 6 bases. The length of the CDR3 is 17 residues. Germline assignment: CDR1 SEHNR and CDR2 FQNEAQ (reference sequence). Here the CDR3 reads CASSLNRGTGVANIQYF. The CDR3, as DNA: TGTGCCAGCAGCTTAAATCGAGGGACAGGGGTTGCAAACATTCAGTACTTC.

The V and J genes are TRBV30 and TRBJ1-5; D uncertain. Trimming took 2 bases from V and 4 from J, leaving 9 bases between them. Germline loops: CDR1 GTSNPN, CDR2 SVGIG (reference sequence). CDR3 length equals 13 residues. In DNA, the CDR3 is TGTGCCTGGAGTCGGAACGTGAATCAGCCCCAGCATTTT. Its protein product is CAWSRNVNQPQHF.

The genes are TRBV29-1 and TRBJ1-1, with D possibly matching TRBD1 (5 bases). Germline CDR1 SQVTM, CDR2 ANQGSEA. This CDR3 has 13 amino acids. Trimming took off 2 bases at V and 5 bases at J, with 12 bases between the two ends. CDR3 DNA: TGCAGCGTTGAATCGGGGGGTTTTACTGAAGCTTTCTTT. Translated: CSVESGGFTEAFF.

The V and J genes are TRBV7-2 and TRBJ2-6, with D unclear. CDR1 is SGHTA and CDR2 is FQGNSA in the germline V gene. Trimming took 5 bases from V and 1 from J, leaving 9 bases between them. The CDR3 covers 15 residues. The DNA of the CDR3 is TGTGCCAGCAGCCCCCAGATATCTGGGGCCAACGTCCTGACTTTC. Its translation is CASSPQISGANVLTF. The full variable domain, in which reference TRBV7-2 and TRBJ2-6 provide the parts outside the CDR3, is GAGVSQSPSNKVTEKGKDVELRCDPISGHTALYWYRQSLGQGLEFLIYFQGNSAPDKSGLPSDRFSAERTGGSVSTLTIQRTQQEDSAVYLCASSPQISGANVLTFGAGSRLTVL.

The V call is TRBV11-3, the J call TRBJ2-3, with D possibly being TRBD1 or TRBD2 (6 bases each). V was pared by 3 bases and J by 3 bases, with 13 bases between. Germline V gives CDR1 SGHNT, CDR2 YENEEA. The CDR3 extends over 15 amino acids. The CDR3 DNA reads TGTGCCAGCAGCTTTCTGTCGGGGGCGACAGATACGCAGTATTTT. The encoded protein is CASSFLSGATDTQYF.